A single T cell receptor (beta chain) is shown here with its context. A read error is possible here, since a much larger clone lies one base away. It was at deep level that the assay was run. The repertoire was sequenced with immunoSEQ multiplex PCR; TCRdb's copy has only in-frame clones and lacks some. Here the sample spans more than 900,000 clones, approximately 80% being singletons. Germline values: CDR1 SGDLS, CDR2 YYNGEE. The CDR3 is 15 residues long. This sample was taken from a study of shared clonotypes between healthy human individuals. The rearrangement joins TRBV9 to TRBJ2-7; TRBD2 aligns across 7 bases. The TCR was taken from a man between 18 and 35 years old in good health. Some clones in this sample may be carry-over from other donors' samples. The sample taken for sequencing was memory CD4+ T cells from PBMCs. This sample's subset: CD45RA-negative fraction. CDR3 bases: TGTGCCAACAGCGTAGAGCTAGCGGAACCCTACGAGCAGTACTTC. It is translated as CANSVELAEPYEQYF.